A single sample is the source of the 4 T cell receptor beta chains below, sequenced in a study of blood T cell repertoires in COVID-19. Data came from immunoSEQ multiplex PCR; TCRdb stores just in-frame clones and leaves some out. This sample has about 190,000 clones, with 80% to 90% found just once. The sample consisted of peripheral blood. The receptor source for this set is a man younger than 40 with acute or convalescent COVID-19.

The CDR3 sequence is CASSLDRGGEQFF. The CDR3, as DNA: TGTGCCAGCAGCTTGGACAGGGGGGGTGAGCAGTTCTTC. The chain joins TRBV5-4 to TRBJ2-1, with D possibly being TRBD1 (8 bases). Germline V CDR1 and CDR2: SGHNT, YYREEE (reference sequence). The V end lost 0 bases, the J end lost 9 bases, and 10 bases lay between the germline ends. The CDR3 totals 13 residues.

J is TRBJ1-5 and V is TRBV27; 7 bases are shared with TRBD1. Germline CDR1 is MNHEY and CDR2 is SMNVEV (reference sequence). Unmatched junction bases numbered 7, after V lost 3 bases and J lost 8 bases. The CDR3 sequence is 14 residues long. The CDR3 sequence: CASSFRQGKEPQHF. In DNA, the CDR3 is TGTGCCAGCAGTTTCAGACAGGGTAAGGAGCCCCAGCATTTT.

The chain joins TRBV5-6 to TRBJ2-7; 15 nucleotides line up with TRBD2. The CDR3 has 16 residues. V gave up 2 bases and J gave up 7 bases; unmatched junction bases: 7. Germline lookup yields CDR1 SGHDT and CDR2 YYEEEE. Here the CDR3 DNA reads TGTGCCAGCAGCTTACTTGGACTAGCGGGAGGGAATGAGCAGTACTTC. Protein sequence: CASSLLGLAGGNEQYF.

This clone was found once. The chain carries TRBV5-1 and TRBJ1-5; TRBD1 agrees at 8 bases. CDR3 length: 15 residues. With V trimmed by 3 bases and J by 3 bases, 5 bases remained unmatched. The germline gives CDR1 SGHRS, CDR2 YFSETQ. CDR3 amino acids: CASSYQGQANQPQHF. The CDR3 DNA reads as TGCGCCAGCAGCTACCAGGGACAGGCCAATCAGCCCCAGCATTTT.